This T cell receptor beta chain is from a study of T cell responses to AZD1222 COVID-19 vaccine. Germline V gives CDR1 LGHDT, CDR2 YNNKEL (reference sequence). The V segment lost 1 base and the J segment 5 bases; nucleotides outside the gene matches: 2. The CDR3 loop spans 14 amino acids. Data came from immunoSEQ multiplex PCR; TCRdb stores just in-frame clones and leaves some out. This table has roughly 120,000 clones, 80% to 90% appearing once. Sequenced material: peripheral blood, taken 28 days after the second AZD1222 dose. This clonotype was obtained from an adult who received the AZD1222 COVID-19 vaccine. The J gene is TRBJ1-1, the V gene TRBV3-1 (or the pseudogene TRBV3-2); 9 nucleotides align to TRBD1. The CDR3 sequence: CASSQGGTGTEAFF. The CDR3 region has the DNA TGTGCCAGCAGCCAAGGTGGGACAGGGACTGAAGCTTTCTTT.